A single T cell receptor beta chain is shown here with its context. This sample is part of a study of blood T cell repertoires in COVID-19. Study in general: COVID-19 samples collected from the United States, Italy and Spain covered acute and convalescent phases. The analysed material was cDNA or gDNA that came from T cells, B-cell-depleted T cells, or PBMCs.

As processed by the authors: Researchers report that nucleated cell counts were estimated from reference gene primer amplification. Clones were sequenced by immunoSEQ multiplex PCR, and TCRdb holds only the in-frame ones, with some missing. The V and J calls and clone size come from that table; D and trimming were worked out from the DNA. The data hold about 120,000 clones, with around 89% observed a single time. CDR3 length: 14 amino acids. Germline assignment: CDR1 WSHSY and CDR2 SAAADI. With 3 bases removed from V and 4 bases from J, the gap between germline ends came to 11 bases. The chain recombines TRBV10-2 with TRBJ2-3, with D possibly TRBD1 on 6 matching bases. This TCR came from a man aged 45-60 years with acute or convalescent COVID-19. The source material was peripheral blood. CDR3 region: CASSDRTAADTQYF. As DNA, the CDR3 is TGCGCCAGCAGTGATCGGACAGCGGCAGATACGCAGTATTTT.